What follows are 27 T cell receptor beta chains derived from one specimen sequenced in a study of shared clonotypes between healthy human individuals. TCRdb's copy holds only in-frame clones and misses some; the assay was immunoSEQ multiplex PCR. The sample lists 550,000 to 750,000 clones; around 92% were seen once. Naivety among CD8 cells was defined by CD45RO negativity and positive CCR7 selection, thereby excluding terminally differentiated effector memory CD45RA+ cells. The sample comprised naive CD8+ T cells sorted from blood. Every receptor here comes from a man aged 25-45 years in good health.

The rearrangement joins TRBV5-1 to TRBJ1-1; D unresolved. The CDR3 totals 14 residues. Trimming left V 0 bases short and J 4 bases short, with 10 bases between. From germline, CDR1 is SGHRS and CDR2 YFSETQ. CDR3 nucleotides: TGCGCCAGCAGCTTGGGAGGAGGCGCCACTGAAGCTTTCTTT. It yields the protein CASSLGGGATEAFF.

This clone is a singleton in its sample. The CDR3 region is CASSLRTGVPGSYNEQFF. The CDR3 DNA follows: TGTGCCAGCAGCTTAAGGACAGGGGTTCCAGGCTCCTACAATGAGCAGTTCTTC. The rearrangement joins TRBV7-7 to TRBJ2-1, with 9 bases lining up with TRBD1. Germline trimming cut 2 bases from V and 0 bases from J; bases unmatched to any gene: 8. This CDR3 contains 18 residues. Germline V CDR1 and CDR2: SSHAT, FNYEAQ (reference sequence). Complete variable domain (other parts from reference TRBV7-7 and TRBJ2-1): GAGVSQSPRYKVTKRGQDVTLRCDPISSHATLYWYQQALGQGPEFLTYFNYEAQPDKSGLPSDRFSAERPEGSISTLTIQRTEQRDSAMYRCASSLRTGVPGSYNEQFFGPGTRLTVL.

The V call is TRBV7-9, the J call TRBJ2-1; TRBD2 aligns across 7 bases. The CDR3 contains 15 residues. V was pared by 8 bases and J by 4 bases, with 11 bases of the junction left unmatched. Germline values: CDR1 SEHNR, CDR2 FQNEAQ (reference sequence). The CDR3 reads CASSSTGGSYNEQFF. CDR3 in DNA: TGTGCCAGCTCATCCACGGGAGGATCGTACAATGAGCAGTTCTTC.

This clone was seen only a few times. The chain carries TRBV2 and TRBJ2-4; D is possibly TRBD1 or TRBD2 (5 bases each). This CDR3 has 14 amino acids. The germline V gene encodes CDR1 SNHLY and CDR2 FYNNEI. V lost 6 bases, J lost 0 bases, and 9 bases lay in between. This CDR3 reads CASSGTVAKNIQYF. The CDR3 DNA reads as TGTGCCAGCAGCGGGACCGTAGCCAAAAACATTCAGTACTTC.

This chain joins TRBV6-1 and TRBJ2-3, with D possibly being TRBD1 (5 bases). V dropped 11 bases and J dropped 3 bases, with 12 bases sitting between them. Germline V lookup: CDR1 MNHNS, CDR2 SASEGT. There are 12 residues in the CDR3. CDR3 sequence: CAVRAGTDTQYF. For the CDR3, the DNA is TGTGCCGTCAGGGCTGGGACAGATACGCAGTATTTT.

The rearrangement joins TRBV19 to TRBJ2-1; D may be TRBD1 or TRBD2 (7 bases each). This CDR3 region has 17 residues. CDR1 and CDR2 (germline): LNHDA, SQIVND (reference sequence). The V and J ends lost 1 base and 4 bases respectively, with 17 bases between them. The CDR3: CASSIVAGDRNYNEQFF. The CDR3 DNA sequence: TGTGCCAGTAGTATAGTCGCGGGGGACAGAAATTACAATGAGCAGTTCTTC.

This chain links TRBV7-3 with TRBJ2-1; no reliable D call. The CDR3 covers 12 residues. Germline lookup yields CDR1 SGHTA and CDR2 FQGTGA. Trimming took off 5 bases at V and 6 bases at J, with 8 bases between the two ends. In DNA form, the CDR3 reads TGTGCCAGCAGCCCTCTGGGCAATGAGCAGTTCTTC. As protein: CASSPLGNEQFF.

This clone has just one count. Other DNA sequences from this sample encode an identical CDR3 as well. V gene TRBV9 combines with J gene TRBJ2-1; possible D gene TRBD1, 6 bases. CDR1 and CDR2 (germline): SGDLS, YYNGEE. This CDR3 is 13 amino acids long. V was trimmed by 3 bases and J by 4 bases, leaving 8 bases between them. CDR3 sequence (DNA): TGTGCCAGCAGCGCAGGACAGTACAATGAGCAGTTCTTC. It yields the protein CASSAGQYNEQFF.

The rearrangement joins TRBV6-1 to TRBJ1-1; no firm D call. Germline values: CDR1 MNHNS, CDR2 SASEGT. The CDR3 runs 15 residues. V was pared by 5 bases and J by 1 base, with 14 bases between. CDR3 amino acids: CASSKVLSSNTEAFF. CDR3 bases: TGTGCCAGCAGTAAGGTCCTGTCTTCGAACACTGAAGCTTTCTTT.

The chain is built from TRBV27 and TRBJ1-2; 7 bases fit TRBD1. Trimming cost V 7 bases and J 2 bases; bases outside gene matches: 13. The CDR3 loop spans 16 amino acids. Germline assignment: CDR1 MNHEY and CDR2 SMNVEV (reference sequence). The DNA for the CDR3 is TGTGCCAGCAAGGGTTCAGGGGGGGGCTGGAACTATGGCTACACCTTC. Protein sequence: CASKGSGGGWNYGYTF.

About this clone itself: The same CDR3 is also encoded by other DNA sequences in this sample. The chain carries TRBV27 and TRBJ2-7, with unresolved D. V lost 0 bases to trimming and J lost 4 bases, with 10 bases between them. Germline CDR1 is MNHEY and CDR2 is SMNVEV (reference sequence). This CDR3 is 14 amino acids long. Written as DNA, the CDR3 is TGTGCCAGCAGTTTATCCCTCGGTGGGTACGAGCAGTACTTC. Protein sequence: CASSLSLGGYEQYF.

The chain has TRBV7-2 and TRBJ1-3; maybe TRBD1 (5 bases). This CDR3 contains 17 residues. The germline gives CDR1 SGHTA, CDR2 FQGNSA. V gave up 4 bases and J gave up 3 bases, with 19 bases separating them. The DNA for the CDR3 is TGTGCCAGCAGCTCCTGGGGTCAGACAGCGAGTGGAAACACCATATATTTT. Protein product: CASSSWGQTASGNTIYF.

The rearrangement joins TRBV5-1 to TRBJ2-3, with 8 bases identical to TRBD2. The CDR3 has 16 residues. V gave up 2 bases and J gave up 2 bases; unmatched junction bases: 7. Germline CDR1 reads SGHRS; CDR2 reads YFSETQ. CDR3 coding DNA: TGCGCCAGCAGCTTCGCCGGGACTAGGGCCACAGATACGCAGTATTTT. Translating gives CASSFAGTRATDTQYF.

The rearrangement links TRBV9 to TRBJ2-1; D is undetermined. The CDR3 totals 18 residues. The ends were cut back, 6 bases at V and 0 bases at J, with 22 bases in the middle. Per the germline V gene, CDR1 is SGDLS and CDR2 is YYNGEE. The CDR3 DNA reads TGTGCCAGCACTGCCAGCAGCGTAGTTCCGGGCTCCTACAATGAGCAGTTCTTC. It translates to CASTASSVVPGSYNEQFF.

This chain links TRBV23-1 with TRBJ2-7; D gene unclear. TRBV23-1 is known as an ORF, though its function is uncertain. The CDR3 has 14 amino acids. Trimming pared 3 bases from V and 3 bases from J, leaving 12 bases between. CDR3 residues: CASSHRDSDYEQYF. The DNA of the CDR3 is TGCGCCAGCAGTCACCGAGATTCTGACTACGAGCAGTACTTC.

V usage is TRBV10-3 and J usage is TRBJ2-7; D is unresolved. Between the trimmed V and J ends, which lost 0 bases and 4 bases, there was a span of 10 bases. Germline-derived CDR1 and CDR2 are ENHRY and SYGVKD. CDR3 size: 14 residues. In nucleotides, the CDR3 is TGTGCCATCAGTGAGTCTCCCGGTGGGTACGAGCAGTACTTC. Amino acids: CAISESPGGYEQYF.

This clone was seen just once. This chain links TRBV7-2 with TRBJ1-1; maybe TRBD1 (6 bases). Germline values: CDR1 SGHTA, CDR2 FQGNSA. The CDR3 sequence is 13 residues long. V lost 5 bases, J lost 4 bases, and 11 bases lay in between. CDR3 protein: CASSEQGFTEAFF. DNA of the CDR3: TGTGCCAGCAGCGAACAGGGTTTCACTGAAGCTTTCTTT.

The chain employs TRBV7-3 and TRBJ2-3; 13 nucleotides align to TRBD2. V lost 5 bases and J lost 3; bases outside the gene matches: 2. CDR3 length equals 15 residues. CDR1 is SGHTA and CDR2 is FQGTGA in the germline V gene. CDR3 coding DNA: TGTGCCAGCAGCCCGACTAGCGGGAGGACAGATACGCAGTATTTT. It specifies CASSPTSGRTDTQYF.

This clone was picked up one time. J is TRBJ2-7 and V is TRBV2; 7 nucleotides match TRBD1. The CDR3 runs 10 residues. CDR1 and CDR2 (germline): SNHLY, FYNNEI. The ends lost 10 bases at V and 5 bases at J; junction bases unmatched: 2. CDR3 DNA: TGTGCCACACAGGGGAACGAGCAGTACTTC. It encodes CATQGNEQYF.

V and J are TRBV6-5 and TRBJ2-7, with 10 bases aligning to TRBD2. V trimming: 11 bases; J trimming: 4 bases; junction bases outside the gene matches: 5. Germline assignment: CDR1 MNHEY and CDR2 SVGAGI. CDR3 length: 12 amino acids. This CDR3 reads CAVQREGYEQYF. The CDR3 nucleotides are TGTGCCGTCCAGCGGGAGGGGTACGAGCAGTACTTC.

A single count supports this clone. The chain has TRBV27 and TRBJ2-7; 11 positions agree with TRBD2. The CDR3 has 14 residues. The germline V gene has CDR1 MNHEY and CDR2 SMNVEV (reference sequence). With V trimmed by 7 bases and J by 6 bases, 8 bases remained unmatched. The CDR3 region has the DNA TGTGCCAGCAAAGTTAGCGGGAGGGCCCTCGAGCAGTACTTC. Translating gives CASKVSGRALEQYF.

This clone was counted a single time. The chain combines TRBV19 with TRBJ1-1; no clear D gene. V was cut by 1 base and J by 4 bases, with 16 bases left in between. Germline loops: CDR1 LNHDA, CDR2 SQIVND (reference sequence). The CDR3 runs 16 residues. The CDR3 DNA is TGTGCCAGTAGTATAGTAGGGAGCACACCGGGCACTGAAGCTTTCTTT. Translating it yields CASSIVGSTPGTEAFF.

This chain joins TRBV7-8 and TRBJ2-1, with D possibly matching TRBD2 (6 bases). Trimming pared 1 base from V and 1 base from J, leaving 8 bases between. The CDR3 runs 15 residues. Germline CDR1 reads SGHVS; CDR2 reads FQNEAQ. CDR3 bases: TGTGCCAGCAGCTTAGGGGACTCGTCCTACAATGAGCAGTTCTTC. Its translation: CASSLGDSSYNEQFF.

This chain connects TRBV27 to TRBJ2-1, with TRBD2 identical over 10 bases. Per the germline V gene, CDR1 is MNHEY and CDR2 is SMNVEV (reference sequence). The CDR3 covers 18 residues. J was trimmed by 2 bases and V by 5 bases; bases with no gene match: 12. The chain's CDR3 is CASSHRTSGRLAYNEQFF. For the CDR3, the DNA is TGTGCCAGCAGTCACCGGACTAGCGGTCGCTTAGCCTACAATGAGCAGTTCTTC.

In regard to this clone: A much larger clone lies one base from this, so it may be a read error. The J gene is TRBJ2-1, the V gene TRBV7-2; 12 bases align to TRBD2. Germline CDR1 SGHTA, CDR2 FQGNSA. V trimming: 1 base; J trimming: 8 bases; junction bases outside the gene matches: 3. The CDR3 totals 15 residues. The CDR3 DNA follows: TGTGCCAGCAGCTTAGGACTAGCGGGAGACGATGAGCAGTTCTTC. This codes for CASSLGLAGDDEQFF.

The CDR3 coding sequence is TGTGCCAGCAGTTACTACACCGGACAGGGGAAGTATTTT. It is translated as CASSYYTGQGKYF. V usage is TRBV28 and J usage is TRBJ2-3; TRBD1 aligns across 9 bases. J was trimmed by 13 bases and V by 4 bases; bases with no gene match: 9. CDR1 is MDHEN and CDR2 is SYDVKM in the germline V gene. The CDR3 sequence is 13 residues long. The full variable domain, with the rest looked up from reference TRBV28 and TRBJ2-3, is DVKVTQSSRYLVKRTGEKVFLECVQDMDHENMFWYRQDPGLGLRLIYFSYDVKMKEKGDIPEGYSVSREKKERFSLILESASTNQTSMYLCASSYYTGQGKYFGPGTRLTVL.

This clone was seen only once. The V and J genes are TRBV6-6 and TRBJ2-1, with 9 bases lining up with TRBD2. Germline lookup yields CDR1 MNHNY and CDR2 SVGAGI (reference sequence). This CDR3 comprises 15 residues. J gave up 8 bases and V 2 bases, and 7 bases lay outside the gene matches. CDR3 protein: CASSYAPGTSYEQFF. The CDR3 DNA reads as TGTGCCAGCAGTTACGCTCCCGGGACTAGCTATGAGCAGTTCTTC.